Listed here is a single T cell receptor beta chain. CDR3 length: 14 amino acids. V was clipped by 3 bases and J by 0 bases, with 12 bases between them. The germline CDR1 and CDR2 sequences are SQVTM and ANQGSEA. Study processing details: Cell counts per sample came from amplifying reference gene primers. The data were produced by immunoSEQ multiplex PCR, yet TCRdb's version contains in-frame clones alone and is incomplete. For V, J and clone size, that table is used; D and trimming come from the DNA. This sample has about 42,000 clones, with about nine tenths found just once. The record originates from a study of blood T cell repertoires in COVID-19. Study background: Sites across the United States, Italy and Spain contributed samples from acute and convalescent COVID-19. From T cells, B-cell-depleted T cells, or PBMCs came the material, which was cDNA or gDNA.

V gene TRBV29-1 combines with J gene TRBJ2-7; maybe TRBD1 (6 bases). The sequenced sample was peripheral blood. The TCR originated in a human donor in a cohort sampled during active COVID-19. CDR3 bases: TGCAGCGTTGAGAAAACAGGGAGCTCCTACGAGCAGTACTTC. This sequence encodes CSVEKTGSSYEQYF.